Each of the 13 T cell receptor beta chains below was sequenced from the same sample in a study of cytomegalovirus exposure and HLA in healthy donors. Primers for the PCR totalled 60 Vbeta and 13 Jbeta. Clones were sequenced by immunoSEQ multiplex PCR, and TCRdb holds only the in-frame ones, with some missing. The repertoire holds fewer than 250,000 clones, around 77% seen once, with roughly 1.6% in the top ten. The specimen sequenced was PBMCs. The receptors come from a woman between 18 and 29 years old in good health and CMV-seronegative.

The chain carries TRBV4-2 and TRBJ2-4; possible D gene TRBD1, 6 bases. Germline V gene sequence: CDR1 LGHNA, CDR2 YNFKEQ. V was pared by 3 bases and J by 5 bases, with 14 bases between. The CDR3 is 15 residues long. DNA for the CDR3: TGTGCCAGCAGCCACGCGGACAGTAATGAAAACATTCAGTACTTC. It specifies CASSHADSNENIQYF.

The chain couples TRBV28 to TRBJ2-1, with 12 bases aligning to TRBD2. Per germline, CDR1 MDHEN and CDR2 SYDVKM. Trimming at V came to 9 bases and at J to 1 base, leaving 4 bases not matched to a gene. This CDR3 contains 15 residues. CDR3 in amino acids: CASKGTSGSYNEQFF. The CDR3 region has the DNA TGTGCCAGTAAAGGGACTAGCGGGTCCTACAATGAGCAGTTCTTC.

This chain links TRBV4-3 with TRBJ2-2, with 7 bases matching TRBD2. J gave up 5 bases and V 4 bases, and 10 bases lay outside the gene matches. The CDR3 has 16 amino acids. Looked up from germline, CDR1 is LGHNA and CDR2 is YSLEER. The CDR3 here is CASSPLGAGETGELFF. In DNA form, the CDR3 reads TGCGCCAGCAGCCCTTTAGGGGCGGGAGAAACCGGGGAGCTGTTTTTT.

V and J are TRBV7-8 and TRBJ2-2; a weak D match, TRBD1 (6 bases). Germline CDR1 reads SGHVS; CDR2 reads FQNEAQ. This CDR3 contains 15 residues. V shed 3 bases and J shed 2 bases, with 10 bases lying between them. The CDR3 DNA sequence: TGTGCCAGCAGCTTCGGGACACTTAACACCGGGGAGCTGTTTTTT. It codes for CASSFGTLNTGELFF.

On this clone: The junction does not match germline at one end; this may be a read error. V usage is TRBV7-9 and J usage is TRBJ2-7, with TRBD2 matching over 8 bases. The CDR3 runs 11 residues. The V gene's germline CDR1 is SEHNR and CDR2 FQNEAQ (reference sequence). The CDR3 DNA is TGTTCCAGCGGGAGCTCCTACGAGCAGTACTTC. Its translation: CSSGSSYEQYF. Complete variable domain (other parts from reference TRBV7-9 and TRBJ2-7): DTGVSQNPRHKITKRGQNVTFRCDPISEHNRLYWYRQTLGQGPEFLTYFQNEAQLEKSRLLSDRFSAERPKGSFSTLEIQRTEQGDSAMYLCSSGSSYEQYFGPGTRLTVT.

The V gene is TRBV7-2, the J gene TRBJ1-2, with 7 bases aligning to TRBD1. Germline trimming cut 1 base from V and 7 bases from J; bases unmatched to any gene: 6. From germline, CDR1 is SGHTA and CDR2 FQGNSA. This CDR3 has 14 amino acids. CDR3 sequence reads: CASSLVKGASGYTF. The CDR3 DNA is TGTGCCAGCAGCTTAGTGAAGGGGGCTAGTGGCTACACCTTC. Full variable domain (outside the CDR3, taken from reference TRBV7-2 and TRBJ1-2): GAGVSQSPSNKVTEKGKDVELRCDPISGHTALYWYRQSLGQGLEFLIYFQGNSAPDKSGLPSDRFSAERTGGSVSTLTIQRTQQEDSAVYLCASSLVKGASGYTFGSGTRLTVV.

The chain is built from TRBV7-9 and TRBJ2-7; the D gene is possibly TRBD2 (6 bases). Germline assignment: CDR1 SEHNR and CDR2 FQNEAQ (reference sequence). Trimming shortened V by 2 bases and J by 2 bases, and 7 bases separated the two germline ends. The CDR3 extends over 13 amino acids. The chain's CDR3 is CASSLRLAYEQYF. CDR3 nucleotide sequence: TGTGCCAGCAGCTTAAGACTAGCCTACGAGCAGTACTTC.

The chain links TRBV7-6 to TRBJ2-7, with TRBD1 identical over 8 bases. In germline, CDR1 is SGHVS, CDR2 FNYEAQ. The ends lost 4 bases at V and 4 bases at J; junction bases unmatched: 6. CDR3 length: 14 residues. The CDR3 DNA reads TGTGCCAGCAGCTCCGGACAGGGTGGATACGAGCAGTACTTC. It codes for CASSSGQGGYEQYF.

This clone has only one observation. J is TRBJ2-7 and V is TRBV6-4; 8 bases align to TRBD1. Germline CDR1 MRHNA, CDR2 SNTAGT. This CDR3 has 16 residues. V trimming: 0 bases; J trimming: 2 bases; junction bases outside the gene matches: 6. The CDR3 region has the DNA TGTGCCAGCAGTGACTCCGGGACAGGAACAACCTACGAGCAGTACTTC. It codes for CASSDSGTGTTYEQYF.

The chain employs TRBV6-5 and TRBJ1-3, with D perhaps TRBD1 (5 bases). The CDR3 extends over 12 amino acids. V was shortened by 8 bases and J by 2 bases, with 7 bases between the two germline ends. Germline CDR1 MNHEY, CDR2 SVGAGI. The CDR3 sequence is CASAGAGNTIYF. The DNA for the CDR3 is TGTGCCAGCGCGGGGGCTGGAAACACCATATATTTT.

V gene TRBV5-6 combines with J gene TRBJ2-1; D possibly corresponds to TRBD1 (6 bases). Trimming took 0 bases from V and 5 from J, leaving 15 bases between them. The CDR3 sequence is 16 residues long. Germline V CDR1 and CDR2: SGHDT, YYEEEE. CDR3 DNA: TGTGCCAGCAGCTTGGTCGGACAGCGAACCGACAATGAGCAGTTCTTC. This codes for CASSLVGQRTDNEQFF.

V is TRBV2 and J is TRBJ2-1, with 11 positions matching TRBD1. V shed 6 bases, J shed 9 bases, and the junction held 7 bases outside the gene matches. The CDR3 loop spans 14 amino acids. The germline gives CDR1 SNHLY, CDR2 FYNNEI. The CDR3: CASRRGTGGSEQFF. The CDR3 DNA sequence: TGTGCCAGCAGACGGGGGACAGGGGGGAGTGAGCAGTTCTTC. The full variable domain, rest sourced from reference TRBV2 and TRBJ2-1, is EPEVTQTPSHQVTQMGQEVILRCVPISNHLYFYWYRQILGQKVEFLVSFYNNEISEKSEIFDDQFSVERPDGSNFTLKIRSTKLEDSAMYFCASRRGTGGSEQFFGPGTRLTVL.

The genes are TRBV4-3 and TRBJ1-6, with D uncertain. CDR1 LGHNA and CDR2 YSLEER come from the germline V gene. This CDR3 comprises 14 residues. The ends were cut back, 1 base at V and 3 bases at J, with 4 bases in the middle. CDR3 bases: TGCGCCAGCAGCCAAGGAGACTATAATTCACCCCTCCACTTT. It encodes CASSQGDYNSPLHF.